The entry below gives a single T cell receptor (beta chain) sequence along with its context. Its antigen is unidentified. The sample originates from a study of Ad26.COV2.S vaccination and SARS-CoV-2 variants. At the level of the study: Ad26.COV2.S given intramuscularly, once or twice 56 days apart. Study-level points and caveats: Participants in the vaccine arm had higher spike-specific TCR breadth; placebo recipients had lower. A substantial breadth of spike-specific CD8+ and CD4+ T cell responses after vaccination has been reported.

Assay used: immunoSEQ multiplex PCR; TCRdb lists only in-frame clones, some missing. Of around 300,000 clones listed, approximately 86% are singletons. As to treatment: around 19 received Ad26.COV2.S at low or high dose, single or two shots; about 5 received placebo; per-sample allocation not given. Day 63 following the first vaccine or placebo injection was when the samples were taken. Wuhan-strain SARS-CoV-2 spike was expressed by the Ad26 vector that made up the vaccine. This clonotype originated in a person between 18 and 60 years old who received the Ad26.COV2.S COVID-19 vaccine or a placebo. Sequenced here: peripheral blood, sampled in a trial of Ad26.COV2.S vaccine versus placebo.

CDR3 nucleotide sequence: TGTGCCAGCAGCCAGGGAGGGGCGGGCCTACAGCAGTTCTTC. It yields the protein CASSQGGAGLQQFF. V gene TRBV4-2 combines with J gene TRBJ2-1, with TRBD2 matching over 7 bases. CDR3 length: 14 residues. The germline V gene encodes CDR1 LGHNA and CDR2 YNFKEQ. The J segment lost 11 bases and the V segment lost 3 bases, leaving 10 bases of the junction unmatched.